The T cell receptor (beta chain) described here comes from a study of T cell responses to AZD1222 COVID-19 vaccine. Study results and limitations: None of the repertoires were sampled until the peak T cell response had passed. With dominance at 160-218 and 743-854, vaccine-associated CD4 TCRs spanned spike. Elevations in Spike-specific TCR breadth and depth followed administration of two AZD1222 doses. White British people made up most donors, females outnumbered males, and clonal diversity was possibly underestimated.

Concerning this clone: Antigen specificity is unknown.

The germline V and J ends were trimmed by 5 bases and 8 bases, with 24 bases remaining between them. There are 16 residues in the CDR3. Looked up from germline, CDR1 is MNHEY and CDR2 is SVGEGT. TCRdb's table, derived via immunoSEQ multiplex PCR, lists solely in-frame clones and lacks some. The sample has 140,000 to 150,000 clones; under 95% are singletons. The chain joins TRBV6-2 or TRBV6-3 to TRBJ1-2; possibly TRBD1 for D (5 bases). The sequences come from peripheral blood, collected on day 0 of MenACWY control vaccination. This receptor was obtained from an adult in good health. CDR3 nucleotide sequence: TGTGCCAGCAGTCTCCTCCTGGGCGGGGGAAATCTCGGCTACACCTTC. It translates to CASSLLLGGGNLGYTF.